This T cell receptor beta chain was captured in a study of cytomegalovirus exposure and HLA in healthy donors. A multiplex PCR was run with 60 Vbeta primers and 13 Jbeta primers. Under the authors' procedure: Per a later analysis, the number of unique TCR beta chains was approximately 80 million, of which around 9.9 million were shared. TCRdb keeps only in-frame clones here, not all; method: immunoSEQ multiplex PCR. The V and J calls and clone size were taken over from that table, and D and trimming were inferred from the DNA. The repertoire has roughly 180,000 clones, around 79% of them found once; the top ten carry about 1.4%. Findings and limits, study-wide: More clonal expansion characterized HLA-associated TCR beta chains than equally common others in a later analysis. Reports described diagnosis of cytomegalovirus status by the classifier as highly specific and sensitive.

This clone was observed once. No antigen is known for it. The CDR3 consists of 18 residues. Per germline, CDR1 SGHRS and CDR2 YFSETQ. Trimming at V came to 3 bases and at J to 4 bases, leaving 15 bases not matched to a gene. The chain uses TRBV5-1 and TRBJ1-1; 10 bases agree with TRBD1. The source of this sequence is a girl aged 5 to 17 in good health and CMV-seropositive. Sequencing was performed on PBMCs. CDR3 loop: CASSSRLTGQGDGTEAFF. As DNA, the CDR3 is TGCGCCAGCAGCTCTAGATTAACCGGACAGGGGGATGGCACTGAAGCTTTCTTT. Looking up the rest from reference TRBV5-1 and TRBJ1-1 gives the full variable domain: KAGVTQTPRYLIKTRGQQVTLSCSPISGHRSVSWYQQTPGQGLQFLFEYFSETQRNKGNFPGRFSGRQFSNSRSEMNVSTLELGDSALYLCASSSRLTGQGDGTEAFFGQGTRLTVV.